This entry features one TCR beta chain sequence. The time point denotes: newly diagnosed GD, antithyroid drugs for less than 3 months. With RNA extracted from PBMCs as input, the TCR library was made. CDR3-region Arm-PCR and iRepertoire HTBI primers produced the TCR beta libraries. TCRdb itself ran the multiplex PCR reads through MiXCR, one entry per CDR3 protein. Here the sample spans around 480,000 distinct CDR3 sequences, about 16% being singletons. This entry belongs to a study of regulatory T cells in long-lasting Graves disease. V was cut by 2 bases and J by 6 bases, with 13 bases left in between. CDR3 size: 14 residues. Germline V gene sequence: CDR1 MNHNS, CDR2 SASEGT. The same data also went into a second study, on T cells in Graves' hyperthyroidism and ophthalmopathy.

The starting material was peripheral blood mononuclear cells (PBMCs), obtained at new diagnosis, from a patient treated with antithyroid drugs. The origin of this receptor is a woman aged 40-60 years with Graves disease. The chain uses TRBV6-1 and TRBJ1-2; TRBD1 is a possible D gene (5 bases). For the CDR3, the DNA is TGTGCCAGCAGTGAATCGGGGGTGATAGATGGCTACACCTTC. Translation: CASSESGVIDGYTF.